This TCR beta chain comes out of a study of T-cell reconstitution after alpha-beta-depleted transplantation in children. The study, taken as a whole, reports: Several hundred expanded graft clones reportedly were the source of alpha-beta T cells about two months after transplant. Surviving recipient T cells and thymic progenitors produced the high day-60 TCRbeta diversity seen in some patients. Newly produced T cells mostly accounted for T-cell counts and diversity one year post-transplant.

This clonotype was counted a few times. No antigen is known for it. Preparation of the TCRbeta library used unique molecular identifiers. TCRdb ran MiXCR on the PCR reads and lists one entry per CDR3 protein. The data hold fewer than 700,000 distinct CDR3 sequences, with about an eighth observed a single time. The CDR3 is 14 residues long. V was trimmed by 3 bases and J by 0 bases, leaving 9 bases between them. Germline CDR1 SGDLS, CDR2 YYNGEE. The receptor was derived from a male patient younger than 18 who had a stem cell transplant for acute myeloid leukemia, so the T cells may come from the graft donor. The rearrangement links TRBV9 to TRBJ2-5, with D unresolved. Source: PBMCs, mostly from graft donor cells, taken 360 days after TCRalphabeta/CD19-depleted stem cell transplant. The CDR3 loop is CASSAGMYQETQYF. The CDR3 DNA reads as TGTGCCAGCAGCGCTGGGATGTACCAAGAGACCCAGTACTTC.